What follows describes a single T cell receptor beta chain. Its specificity is unknown. Germline V CDR1 and CDR2: MNHNS, SASEGT. After removal of 7 bases from V and 3 bases from J, the junction contained 7 bases not matched to a gene. CDR3 length: 15 amino acids. Generated by immunoSEQ multiplex PCR, the TCRdb table keeps only in-frame clones and is missing some. The sample carries more than 65,000 clones, 80% recorded once. The data stem from a study of T cell clones after liver transplantation. On the study more broadly: Samples came from ITN030ST, which attempted immunosuppression withdrawal within 2 years of liver transplantation. Graft-donor-reactive sequences were compared with third-party-reactive TCRbeta sequences from pre-transplant mixed lymphocyte reactions. Without induction therapy, subjects received standard immunosuppression until 12-24 months post-transplant. Points from the study as a whole: Graft donor-reactive T cells possibly entered the graft instead of undergoing deletion.

This material consisted of CD4+ T cells from blood, taken 12 months after liver transplant. The chain employs TRBV6-1 and TRBJ1-5; 9 bases are shared with TRBD1. This sequence was found in a human patient who received a liver transplant. Some T cells could come from the graft donor. CDR3 in DNA: TGTGCCAGCATGGAACAGGGGGCCCTCAATCAGCCCCAGCATTTT. Translating it yields CASMEQGALNQPQHF.